This T cell receptor beta chain was recovered during a study of blood T cell repertoires in COVID-19. Study as a whole: Specimens from acute and convalescent COVID-19 originated in the United States, Italy and Spain. T cells, B-cell-depleted T cells, or PBMCs provided the cDNA or gDNA that served as material.

Germline CDR1 and CDR2: SGHTA and FQGNSA. Trimming took 1 base from V and 3 from J, leaving 13 bases between them. The CDR3 is 15 residues long. Original analysis: By means of reference gene primer amplification, nucleated cell counts were estimated. TCRdb's table, derived via immunoSEQ multiplex PCR, lists solely in-frame clones and lacks some. V and J calls and clone size are as listed in that table; D and trimming were resolved from the DNA. The table includes around 130,000 clones, about 81% detected once. The TCR was taken from a woman older than 75 with acute or convalescent COVID-19. Material: peripheral blood. This chain joins TRBV7-2 and TRBJ2-7; a weak D match, TRBD2 (6 bases). CDR3 in DNA: TGTGCCAGCAGCTTAGGATACTTAGCGGTCTACGAGCAGTACTTC. Translating gives CASSLGYLAVYEQYF. The full variable domain, with the rest looked up from reference TRBV7-2 and TRBJ2-7, is GAGVSQSPSNKVTEKGKDVELRCDPISGHTALYWYRQSLGQGLEFLIYFQGNSAPDKSGLPSDRFSAERTGGSVSTLTIQRTQQEDSAVYLCASSLGYLAVYEQYFGPGTRLTVT.